The entry below describes one T cell receptor (beta chain). This entry is derived from a study of blood T cell repertoires in COVID-19. Study-level background: Acute-phase and convalescent COVID-19 samples originated in the United States, Italy and Spain.

V was clipped by 3 bases and J by 0 bases, with 15 bases between them. Germline CDR1 ENHRY, CDR2 SYGVKD. This CDR3 is built from 17 residues. Clones were read by immunoSEQ multiplex PCR, and TCRdb kept only the in-frame ones, dropping some. The sample lists a few thousand clones, roughly 70% occurring once. The sample comprised peripheral blood. The sequence was obtained from a man between 65 and 85 years old with active COVID-19. The rearrangement uses TRBV10-3 and TRBJ1-3; D gene unclear. The CDR3 region has the DNA TGTGCCATCAGTGACACCCCCGGGAAGAGCTCTGGAAACACCATATATTTT. Its protein is CAISDTPGKSSGNTIYF.